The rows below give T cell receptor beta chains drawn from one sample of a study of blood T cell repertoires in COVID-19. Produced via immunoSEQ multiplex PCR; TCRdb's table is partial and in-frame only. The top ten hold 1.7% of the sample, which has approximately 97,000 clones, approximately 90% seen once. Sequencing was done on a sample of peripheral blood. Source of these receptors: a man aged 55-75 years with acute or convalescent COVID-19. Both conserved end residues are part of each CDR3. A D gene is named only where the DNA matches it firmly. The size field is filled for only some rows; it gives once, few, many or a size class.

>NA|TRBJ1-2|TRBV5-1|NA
CASSSGRTEDYTF
TGCGCCAGCAGCTCTGGACGCACGGAGGACTACACCTTC
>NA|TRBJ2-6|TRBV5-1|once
CASSTGFAGANVLTF
TGCGCCAGCAGTACAGGGTTTGCTGGGGCCAACGTCCTGACTTTC
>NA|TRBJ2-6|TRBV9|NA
CASSVDGQYSGANVLTF
TGTGCCAGCAGCGTAGACGGACAGTACTCTGGGGCCAACGTCCTGACTTTC
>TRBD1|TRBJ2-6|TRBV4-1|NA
CASSQTGTGSGGPGANVLTF
TGCGCCAGCAGCCAAACCGGGACAGGGAGTGGAGGGCCGGGGGCCAACGTCCTGACTTTC
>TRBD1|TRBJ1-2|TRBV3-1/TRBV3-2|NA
CASSTGGTAYGYTF
TGTGCCAGCAGCACCGGCGGGACAGCCTATGGCTACACCTTC
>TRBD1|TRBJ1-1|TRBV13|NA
CASSYGQGYTEAFF
TGTGCCAGCAGCTACGGACAGGGCTACACTGAAGCTTTCTTT
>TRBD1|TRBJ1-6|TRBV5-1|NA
CASSAGQADSPLHF
TGCGCCAGCAGCGCAGGACAGGCGGATTCACCCCTCCACTTT
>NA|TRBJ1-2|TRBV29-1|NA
CSVGSGLGYTF
TGCAGCGTTGGATCAGGGTTGGGCTACACCTTC
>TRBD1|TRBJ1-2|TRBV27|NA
CASSPRTGGHYGYTF
TGTGCCAGCAGTCCAAGGACAGGGGGACACTATGGCTACACCTTC
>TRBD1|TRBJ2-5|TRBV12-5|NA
CASGTGTGDQETQYF
TGTGCTAGTGGTACCGGGACAGGCGATCAGGAGACCCAGTACTTC
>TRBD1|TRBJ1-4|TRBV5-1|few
CASSWGQGATNEKLFF
TGCGCCAGCAGCTGGGGACAGGGAGCAACTAATGAAAAACTGTTTTTT
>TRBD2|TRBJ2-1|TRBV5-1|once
CASSLSPGTRSNEQFF
TGCGCCAGCAGCTTGAGTCCTGGGACTAGGAGCAATGAGCAGTTCTTC
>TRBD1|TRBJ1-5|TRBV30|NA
CAWSPPDRGSAQPQHF
TGTGCCTGGAGTCCCCCGGACAGGGGGTCTGCTCAGCCCCAGCATTTT
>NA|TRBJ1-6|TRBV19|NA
CASSLYNSPLHF
TGTGCCAGTAGTTTATATAATTCACCCCTCCACTTT
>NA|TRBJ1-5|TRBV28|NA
CASSSYLSGNQPQHF
TGTGCCAGCAGTTCTTATCTTAGCGGCAATCAGCCCCAGCATTTT
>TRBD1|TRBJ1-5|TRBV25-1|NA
CASSVDRESNQPQHF
TGTGCCAGCAGTGTCGACAGGGAGAGCAATCAGCCCCAGCATTTT
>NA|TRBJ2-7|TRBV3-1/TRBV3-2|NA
CASSQVGAGNEQYF
TGTGCCAGCAGCCAAGTGGGAGCCGGTAACGAGCAGTACTTC
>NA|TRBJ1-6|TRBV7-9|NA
CASSSRVYNSPLHF
TGTGCCAGCAGCAGCAGGGTCTATAATTCACCCCTCCACTTT
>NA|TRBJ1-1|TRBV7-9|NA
CASSSWAGDSEAFF
TGTGCCAGCAGCTCTTGGGCAGGGGATAGTGAAGCTTTCTTT
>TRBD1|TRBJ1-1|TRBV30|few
CAWGTGWEAFF
TGTGCCTGGGGGACAGGGTGGGAAGCTTTCTTT
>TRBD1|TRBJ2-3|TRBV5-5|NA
CASSRTGGRTDTQYF
TGTGCCAGCAGCCGGACAGGGGGGCGAACAGATACGCAGTATTTT
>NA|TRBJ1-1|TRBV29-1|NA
CSALWSNTEAFF
TGCAGCGCACTATGGAGCAACACTGAAGCTTTCTTT
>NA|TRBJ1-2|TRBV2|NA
CASSEGSGELYGYTF
TGTGCCAGCAGTGAGGGTTCGGGAGAGCTCTATGGCTACACCTTC
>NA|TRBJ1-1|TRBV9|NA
CASSVDQMNTEAFF
TGTGCCAGCAGCGTAGATCAGATGAACACTGAAGCTTTCTTT
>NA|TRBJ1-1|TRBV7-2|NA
CASSSHRGEAFF
TGTGCCAGCAGCTCACATAGGGGGGAAGCTTTCTTT
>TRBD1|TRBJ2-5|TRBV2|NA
CASLRGGVETQYF
TGTGCCAGCTTGAGAGGGGGCGTTGAGACCCAGTACTTC
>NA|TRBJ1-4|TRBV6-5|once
CAAGGPNEKLFF
TGTGCCGCGGGGGGCCCTAATGAAAAACTGTTTTTT
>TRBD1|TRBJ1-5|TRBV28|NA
CASRQGADQPQHF
TGTGCCAGTAGACAGGGGGCTGATCAGCCCCAGCATTTT
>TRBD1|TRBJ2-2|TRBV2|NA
CASMQGVTGELFF
TGTGCCAGCATGCAGGGGGTAACGGGGGAGCTGTTTTTT
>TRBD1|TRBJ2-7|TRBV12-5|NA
CASGQGNSYEQYF
TGTGCTAGTGGACAGGGGAACTCCTACGAGCAGTACTTC
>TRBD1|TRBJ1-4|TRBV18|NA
CASSPRDRGRALVKLFF
TGTGCCAGCTCACCACGGGACAGGGGGCGAGCTTTAGTAAAACTGTTTTTT
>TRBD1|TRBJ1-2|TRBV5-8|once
CASSRDRNYGYTF
TGTGCCAGCAGCCGGGACAGGAACTATGGCTACACCTTC
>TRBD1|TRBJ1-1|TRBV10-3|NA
CAIRGDSMNTEAFF
TGTGCCATCAGGGGGGACAGCATGAACACTGAAGCTTTCTTT
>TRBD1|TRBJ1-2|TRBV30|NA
CAVQGAKGYTF
TGTGCCGTACAGGGGGCTAAGGGCTACACCTTC
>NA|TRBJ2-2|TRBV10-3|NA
CAIRGEGLRRNGELFF
TGTGCCATCAGGGGCGAAGGACTCAGGCGGAACGGGGAGCTGTTTTTT
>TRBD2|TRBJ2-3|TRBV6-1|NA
CASSESLAGVFTDTQYF
TGTGCCAGCAGTGAATCCCTAGCGGGGGTATTCACAGATACGCAGTATTTT
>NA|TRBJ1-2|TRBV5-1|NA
CASSLRGGYGYTF
TGCGCCAGCAGCTTGAGAGGGGGCTATGGCTACACCTTC
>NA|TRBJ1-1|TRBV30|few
CAWDTHTRTEAFF
TGTGCCTGGGACACCCACACCCGGACTGAAGCTTTCTTT
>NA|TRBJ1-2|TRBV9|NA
CASSVWENSGYTF
TGTGCCAGCAGCGTATGGGAGAACTCTGGCTACACCTTC
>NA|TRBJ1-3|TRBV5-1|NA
CASSSRSGDGNTIYF
TGCGCCAGCAGCTCAAGGTCGGGGGACGGAAACACCATATATTTT
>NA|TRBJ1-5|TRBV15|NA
CATSRGPSNQPQHF
TGTGCCACCAGCAGAGGGCCGAGCAATCAGCCCCAGCATTTT
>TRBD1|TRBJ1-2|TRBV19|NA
CASTPWGQQNYGYTF
TGTGCCAGTACCCCGTGGGGACAGCAAAACTATGGCTACACCTTC
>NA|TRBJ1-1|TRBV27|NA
CASSSSVAPARAFF
TGTGCCAGCAGTTCCTCCGTGGCTCCCGCCCGAGCTTTCTTT
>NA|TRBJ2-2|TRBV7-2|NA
CASSLQKSNTGELFF
TGTGCCAGCAGCCTGCAGAAATCGAACACCGGGGAGCTGTTTTTT
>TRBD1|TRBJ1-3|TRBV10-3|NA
CAIRRQGRGGNTIYF
TGTGCCATCAGGAGACAGGGTCGAGGAGGAAACACCATATATTTT
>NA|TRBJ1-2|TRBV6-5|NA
CASSYPGNYGYTF
TGTGCCAGCAGTTACCCAGGGAACTATGGCTACACCTTC
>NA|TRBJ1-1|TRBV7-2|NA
CASSSRQGRAFF
TGTGCCAGCAGTAGCAGGCAGGGGCGTGCTTTCTTT
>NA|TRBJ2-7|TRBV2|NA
CASSAQGSSYEQYF
TGTGCCAGCAGTGCCCAGGGTAGCTCCTACGAGCAGTACTTC
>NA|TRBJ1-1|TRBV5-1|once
CASSLQGRGVGAEAFF
TGCGCCAGCAGCTTGCAAGGCCGCGGGGTGGGCGCTGAAGCTTTCTTT
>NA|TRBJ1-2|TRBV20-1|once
CSARDSGYTF
TGCAGTGCTAGAGATAGTGGCTACACCTTC